This TCR beta chain was recorded in a study of immune evolution from preneoplasia to lung adenocarcinoma. Assay used: immunoSEQ multiplex PCR; TCRdb lists only in-frame clones, some missing. This repertoire shows 10,000 or so clones, approximately 80% found once; its top ten account for 4.8%. Patients had resection in Japan or China between the mid-2010s and the late 2010s. Germline V gene lookup returns CDR1 GTSNPN and CDR2 SVGIG (reference sequence). V dropped 3 bases and J dropped 5 bases, with 14 bases sitting between them. This CDR3 spans 13 amino acids. This chain links TRBV30 with TRBJ2-7, with D possibly matching TRBD2 (5 bases). The sequenced sample was FFPE minimally invasive lung adenocarcinoma tissue. The sequence was obtained from a person in their 70s with lung adenocarcinoma. DNA of the CDR3: TGTGCCTGGAGCTCGGCTAGCTCGAACGAGCAGTACTTC. Protein: CAWSSASSNEQYF.